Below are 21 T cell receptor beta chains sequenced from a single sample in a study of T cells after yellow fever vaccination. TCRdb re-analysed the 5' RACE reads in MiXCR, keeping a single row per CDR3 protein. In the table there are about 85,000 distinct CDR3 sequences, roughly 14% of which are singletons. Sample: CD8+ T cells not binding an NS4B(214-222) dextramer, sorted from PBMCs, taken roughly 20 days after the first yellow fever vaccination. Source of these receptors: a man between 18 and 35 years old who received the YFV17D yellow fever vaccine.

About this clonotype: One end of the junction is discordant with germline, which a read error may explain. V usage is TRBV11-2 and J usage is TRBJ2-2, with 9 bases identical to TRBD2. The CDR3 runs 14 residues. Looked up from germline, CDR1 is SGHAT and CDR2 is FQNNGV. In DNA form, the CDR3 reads TGTGCCAGCACCCTAGCGGGGAACGCCGGGGAGCTGTTTTTT. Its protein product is CASTLAGNAGELFF.

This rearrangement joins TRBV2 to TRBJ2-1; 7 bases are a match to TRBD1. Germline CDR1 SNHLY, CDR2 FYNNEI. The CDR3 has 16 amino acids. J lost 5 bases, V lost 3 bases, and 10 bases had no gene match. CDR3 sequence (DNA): TGTGCCAGCAGTGACCCAGCAGGGGGTAACAACAATGAGCAGTTCTTC. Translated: CASSDPAGGNNNEQFF.

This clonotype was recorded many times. Here the CDR3 DNA reads TGTGCCATCAGTGAGTCGCTGGGGCAAGAGACCCAGTACTTC. It codes for CAISESLGQETQYF. The gene calls are TRBV10-3 and TRBJ2-5; unclear D gene. Germline loops: CDR1 ENHRY, CDR2 SYGVKD. The CDR3 runs 14 residues. V was pared by 0 bases and J by 2 bases, with 7 bases between.

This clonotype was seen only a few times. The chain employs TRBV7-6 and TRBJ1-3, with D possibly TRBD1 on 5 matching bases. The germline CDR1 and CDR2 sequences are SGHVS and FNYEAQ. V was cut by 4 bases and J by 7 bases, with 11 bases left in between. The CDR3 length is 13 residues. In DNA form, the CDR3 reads TGTGCCAGCAGCTCGGGACGGAGGAACACCATATATTTT. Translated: CASSSGRRNTIYF.

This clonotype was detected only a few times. The CDR3: CASSREGAKSTEAFF. DNA of the CDR3: TGTGCCAGCAGCCGCGAGGGGGCCAAGAGTACTGAAGCTTTCTTT. The rearrangement links TRBV7-9 to TRBJ1-1; TRBD1 agrees at 7 bases. CDR1 is SEHNR, CDR2 FQNEAQ, per germline (reference sequence). The CDR3 spans 15 residues. V lost 5 bases to trimming and J lost 5 bases; unmatched junction nucleotides: 11. The variable domain in full, completed from reference TRBV7-9 and TRBJ1-1, reads DTGVSQNPRHKITKRGQNVTFRCDPISEHNRLYWYRQTLGQGPEFLTYFQNEAQLEKSRLLSDRFSAERPKGSFSTLEIQRTEQGDSAMYLCASSREGAKSTEAFFGQGTRLTVV.

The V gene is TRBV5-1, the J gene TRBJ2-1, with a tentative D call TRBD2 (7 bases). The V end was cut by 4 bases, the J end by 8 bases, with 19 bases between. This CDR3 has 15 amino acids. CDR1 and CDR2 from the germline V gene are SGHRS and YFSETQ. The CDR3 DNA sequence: TGCGCCAGCAGCCTCCGGGGGGCCAATATCCATGAGCAGTTCTTC. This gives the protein CASSLRGANIHEQFF.

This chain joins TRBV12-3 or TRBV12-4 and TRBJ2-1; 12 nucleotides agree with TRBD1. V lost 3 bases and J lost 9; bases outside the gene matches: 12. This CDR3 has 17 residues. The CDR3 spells CASSFGVAGTGGGEQFF. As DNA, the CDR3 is TGTGCCAGCAGTTTTGGTGTCGCAGGGACAGGGGGCGGTGAGCAGTTCTTC.

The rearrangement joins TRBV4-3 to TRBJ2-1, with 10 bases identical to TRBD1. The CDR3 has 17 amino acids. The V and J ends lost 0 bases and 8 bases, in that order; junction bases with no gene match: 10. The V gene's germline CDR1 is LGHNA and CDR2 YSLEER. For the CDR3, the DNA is TGCGCCAGCAGCCAAGAACCCAGGACAGGGGGTATTGATGAGCAGTTCTTC. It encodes CASSQEPRTGGIDEQFF.

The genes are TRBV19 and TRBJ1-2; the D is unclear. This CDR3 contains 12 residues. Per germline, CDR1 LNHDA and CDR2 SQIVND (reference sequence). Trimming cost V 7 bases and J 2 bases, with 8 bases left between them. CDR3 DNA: TGTGCCAGTATCGATTCGAACTATGGCTACACCTTC. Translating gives CASIDSNYGYTF.

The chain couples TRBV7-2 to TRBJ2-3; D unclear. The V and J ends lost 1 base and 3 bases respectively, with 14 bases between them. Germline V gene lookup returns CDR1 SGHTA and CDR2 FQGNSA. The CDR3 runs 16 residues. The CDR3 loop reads CASSLVGLLLTDTQYF. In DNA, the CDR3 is TGTGCCAGCAGCTTAGTGGGGTTGTTGTTAACAGATACGCAGTATTTT.

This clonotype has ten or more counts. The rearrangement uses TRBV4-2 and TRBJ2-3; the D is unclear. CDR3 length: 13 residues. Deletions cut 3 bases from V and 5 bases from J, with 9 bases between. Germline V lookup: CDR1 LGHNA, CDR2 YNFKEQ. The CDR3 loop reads CASSHPRGDTQYF. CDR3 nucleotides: TGTGCCAGCAGCCACCCGCGCGGAGATACGCAGTATTTT.

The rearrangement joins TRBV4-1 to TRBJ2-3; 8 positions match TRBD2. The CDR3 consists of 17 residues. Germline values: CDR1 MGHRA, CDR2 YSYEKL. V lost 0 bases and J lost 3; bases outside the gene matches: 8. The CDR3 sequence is CASSQDLSGGWTDTQYF. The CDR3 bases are TGCGCCAGCAGCCAAGATCTCAGCGGGGGATGGACAGATACGCAGTATTTT.

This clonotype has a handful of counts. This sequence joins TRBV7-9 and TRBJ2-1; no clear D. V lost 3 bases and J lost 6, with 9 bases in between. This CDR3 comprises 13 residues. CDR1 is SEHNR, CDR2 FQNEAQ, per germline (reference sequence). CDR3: CASSFSGLNEQFF. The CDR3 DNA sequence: TGTGCCAGCAGCTTTAGTGGCCTCAATGAGCAGTTCTTC.

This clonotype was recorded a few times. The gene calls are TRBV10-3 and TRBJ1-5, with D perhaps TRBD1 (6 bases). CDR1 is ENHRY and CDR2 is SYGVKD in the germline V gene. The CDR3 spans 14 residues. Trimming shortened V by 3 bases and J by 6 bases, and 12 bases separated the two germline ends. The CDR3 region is CAISDGDTPQPQHF. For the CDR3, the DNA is TGTGCCATCAGTGACGGGGACACACCTCAGCCCCAGCATTTT.

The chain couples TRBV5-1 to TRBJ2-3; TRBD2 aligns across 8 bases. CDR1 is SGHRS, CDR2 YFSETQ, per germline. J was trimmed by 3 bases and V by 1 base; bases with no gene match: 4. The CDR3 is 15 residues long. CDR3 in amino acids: CASSLRAGGTDTQYF. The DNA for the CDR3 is TGCGCCAGCAGCTTGCGGGCGGGGGGAACAGATACGCAGTATTTT.

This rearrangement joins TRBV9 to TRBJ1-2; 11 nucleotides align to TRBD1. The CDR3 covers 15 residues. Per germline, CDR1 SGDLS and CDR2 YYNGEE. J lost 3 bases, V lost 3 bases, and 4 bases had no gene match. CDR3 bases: TGTGCCAGCAGCGCAGGGACAGGGGGTTACTATGGCTACACCTTC. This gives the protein CASSAGTGGYYGYTF.

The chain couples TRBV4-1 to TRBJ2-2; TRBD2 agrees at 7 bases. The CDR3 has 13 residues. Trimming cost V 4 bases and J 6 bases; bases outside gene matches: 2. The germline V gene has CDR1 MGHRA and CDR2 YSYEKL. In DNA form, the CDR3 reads TGCGCCAGCAGCCTGACTAGCTCCGGGGAGCTGTTTTTT. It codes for CASSLTSSGELFF.

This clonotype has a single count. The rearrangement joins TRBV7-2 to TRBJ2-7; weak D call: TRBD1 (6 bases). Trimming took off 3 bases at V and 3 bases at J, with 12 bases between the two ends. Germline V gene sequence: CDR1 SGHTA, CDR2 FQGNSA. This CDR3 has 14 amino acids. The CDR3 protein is CASSFPGHNYEQYF. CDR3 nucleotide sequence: TGTGCCAGCAGCTTCCCGGGACATAACTACGAGCAGTACTTC. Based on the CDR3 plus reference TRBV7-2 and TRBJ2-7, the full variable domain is GAGVSQSPSNKVTEKGKDVELRCDPISGHTALYWYRQSLGQGLEFLIYFQGNSAPDKSGLPSDRFSAERTGGSVSTLTIQRTQQEDSAVYLCASSFPGHNYEQYFGPGTRLTVT.

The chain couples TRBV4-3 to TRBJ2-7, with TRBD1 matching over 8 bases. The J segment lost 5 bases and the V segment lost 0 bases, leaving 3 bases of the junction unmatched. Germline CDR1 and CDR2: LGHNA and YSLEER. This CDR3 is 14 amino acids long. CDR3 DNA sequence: TGCGCCAGCAGCCAAGATAGCAGGGGGCACGAGCAGTACTTC. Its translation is CASSQDSRGHEQYF.

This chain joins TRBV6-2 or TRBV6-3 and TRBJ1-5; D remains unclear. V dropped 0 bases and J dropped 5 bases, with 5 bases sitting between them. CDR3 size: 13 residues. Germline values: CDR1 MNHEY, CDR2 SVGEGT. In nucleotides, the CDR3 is TGTGCCAGCAGTTACTCCGGGTATCAGCCCCAGCATTTT. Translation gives CASSYSGYQPQHF.

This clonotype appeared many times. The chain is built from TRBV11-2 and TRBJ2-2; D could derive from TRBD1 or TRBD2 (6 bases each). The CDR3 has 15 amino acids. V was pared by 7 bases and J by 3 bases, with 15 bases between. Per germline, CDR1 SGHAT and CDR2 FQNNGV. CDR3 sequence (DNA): TGTGCCAGCAAGAAGGGGGGAAGGGACACCGGGGAGCTGTTTTTT. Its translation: CASKKGGRDTGELFF.